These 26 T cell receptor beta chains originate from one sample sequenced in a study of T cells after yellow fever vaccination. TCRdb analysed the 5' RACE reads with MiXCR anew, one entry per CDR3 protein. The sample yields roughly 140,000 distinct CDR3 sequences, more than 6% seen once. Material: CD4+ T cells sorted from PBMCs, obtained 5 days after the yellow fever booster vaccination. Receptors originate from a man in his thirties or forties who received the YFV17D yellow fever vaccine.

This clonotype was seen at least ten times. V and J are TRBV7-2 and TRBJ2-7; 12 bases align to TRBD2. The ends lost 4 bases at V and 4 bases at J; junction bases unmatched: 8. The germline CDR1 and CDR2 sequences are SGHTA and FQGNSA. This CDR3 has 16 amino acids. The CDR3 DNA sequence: TGTGCCAGCAGCTCCCGTCTAGCGGGAGGGCCGTACGAGCAGTACTTC. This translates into CASSSRLAGGPYEQYF.

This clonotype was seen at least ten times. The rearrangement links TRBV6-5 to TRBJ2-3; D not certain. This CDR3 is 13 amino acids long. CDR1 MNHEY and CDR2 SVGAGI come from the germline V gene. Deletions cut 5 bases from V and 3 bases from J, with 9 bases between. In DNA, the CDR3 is TGTGCCAGCAGTCCTCGCCTAACAGATACGCAGTATTTT. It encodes CASSPRLTDTQYF.

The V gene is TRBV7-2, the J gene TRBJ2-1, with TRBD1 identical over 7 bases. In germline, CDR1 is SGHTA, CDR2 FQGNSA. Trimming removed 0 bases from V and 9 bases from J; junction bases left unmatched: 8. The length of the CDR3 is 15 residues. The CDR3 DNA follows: TGTGCCAGCAGCTTAGCCCCTGACAGGGTAGGTGAGCAGTTCTTC. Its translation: CASSLAPDRVGEQFF.

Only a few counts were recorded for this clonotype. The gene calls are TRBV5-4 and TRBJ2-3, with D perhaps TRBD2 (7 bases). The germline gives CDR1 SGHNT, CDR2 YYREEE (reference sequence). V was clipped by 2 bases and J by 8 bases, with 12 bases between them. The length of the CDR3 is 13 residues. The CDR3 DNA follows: TGTGCCAGCAGCTTTTGGGAGGGGGTTACGCAGTATTTT. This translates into CASSFWEGVTQYF.

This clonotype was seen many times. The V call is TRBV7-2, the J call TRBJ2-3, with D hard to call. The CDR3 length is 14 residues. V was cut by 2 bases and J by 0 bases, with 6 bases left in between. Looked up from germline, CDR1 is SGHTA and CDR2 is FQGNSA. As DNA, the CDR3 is TGTGCCAGCAGCTTAAGCACTAGCACAGATACGCAGTATTTT. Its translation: CASSLSTSTDTQYF. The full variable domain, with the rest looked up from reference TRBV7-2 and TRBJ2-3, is GAGVSQSPSNKVTEKGKDVELRCDPISGHTALYWYRQSLGQGLEFLIYFQGNSAPDKSGLPSDRFSAERTGGSVSTLTIQRTQQEDSAVYLCASSLSTSTDTQYFGPGTRLTVL.

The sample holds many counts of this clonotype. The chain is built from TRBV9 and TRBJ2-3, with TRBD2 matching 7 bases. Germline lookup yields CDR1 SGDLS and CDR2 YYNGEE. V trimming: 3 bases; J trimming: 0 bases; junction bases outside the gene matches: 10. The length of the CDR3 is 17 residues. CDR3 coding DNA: TGTGCCAGCAGCGAGAGGTGGGCTAGCGGCAGCACAGATACGCAGTATTTT. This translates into CASSERWASGSTDTQYF.

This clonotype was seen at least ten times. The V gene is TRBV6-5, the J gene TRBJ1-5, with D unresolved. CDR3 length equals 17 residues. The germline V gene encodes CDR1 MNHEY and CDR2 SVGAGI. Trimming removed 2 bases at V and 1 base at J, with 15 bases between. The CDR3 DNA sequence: TGTGCCAGCAGTTACCCATCGCCGGGAACAAGCAATCAGCCCCAGCATTTT. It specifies CASSYPSPGTSNQPQHF.

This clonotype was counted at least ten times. The CDR3: CASSPISTDETQYF. CDR3 DNA: TGTGCCAGCAGCCCGATCTCAACAGACGAGACCCAGTACTTC. The V gene is TRBV7-2, the J gene TRBJ2-5, with D uncertain. The CDR3 extends over 14 amino acids. Germline assignment: CDR1 SGHTA and CDR2 FQGNSA. V lost 5 bases and J lost 5, with 15 bases in between.

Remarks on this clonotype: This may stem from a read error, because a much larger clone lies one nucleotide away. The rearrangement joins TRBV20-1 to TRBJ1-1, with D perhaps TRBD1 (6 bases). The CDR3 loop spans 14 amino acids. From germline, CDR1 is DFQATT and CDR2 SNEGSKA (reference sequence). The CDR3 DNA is TGCTGTGCTAGAGGGGGGGTGGGGGACACTGAAGCTTTCTTT. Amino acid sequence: CCARGGVGDTEAFF.

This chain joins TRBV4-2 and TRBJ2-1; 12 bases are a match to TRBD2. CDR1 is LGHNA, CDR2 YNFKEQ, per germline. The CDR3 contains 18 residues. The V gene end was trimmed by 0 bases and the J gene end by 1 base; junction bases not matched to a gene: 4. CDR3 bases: TGTGCCAGCAGCCAAGAAGGGCTAGCGGGAGGGTCCTACAATGAGCAGTTCTTC. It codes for CASSQEGLAGGSYNEQFF.

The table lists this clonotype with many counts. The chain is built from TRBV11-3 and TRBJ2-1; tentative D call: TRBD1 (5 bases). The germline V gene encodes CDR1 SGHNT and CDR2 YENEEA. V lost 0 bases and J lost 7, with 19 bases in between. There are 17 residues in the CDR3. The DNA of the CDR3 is TGTGCCAGCAGCTTAGACCCACCGAAGGGGAAGACGAATGAGCAGTTCTTC. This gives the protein CASSLDPPKGKTNEQFF.

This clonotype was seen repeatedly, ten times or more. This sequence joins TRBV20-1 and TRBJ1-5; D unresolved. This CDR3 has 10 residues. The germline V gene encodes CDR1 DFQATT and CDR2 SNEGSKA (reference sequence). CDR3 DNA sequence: TGCAGCTGCGGGGTCGAGCCCCAGCATTTT. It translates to CSCGVEPQHF.

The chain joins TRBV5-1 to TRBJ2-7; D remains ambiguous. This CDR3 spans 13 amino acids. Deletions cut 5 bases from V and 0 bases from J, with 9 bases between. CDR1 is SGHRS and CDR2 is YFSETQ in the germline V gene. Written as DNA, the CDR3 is TGCGCCAGCAGGGCCGAGAGCTCCTACGAGCAGTACTTC. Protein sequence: CASRAESSYEQYF.

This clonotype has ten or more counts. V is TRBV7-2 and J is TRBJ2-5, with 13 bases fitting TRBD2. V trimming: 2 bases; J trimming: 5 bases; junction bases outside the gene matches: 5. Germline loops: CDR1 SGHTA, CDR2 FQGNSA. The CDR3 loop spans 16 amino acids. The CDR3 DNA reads TGTGCCAGCAGCTTATCCTGGACTAGCGGGAGTGAGACCCAGTACTTC. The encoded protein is CASSLSWTSGSETQYF.

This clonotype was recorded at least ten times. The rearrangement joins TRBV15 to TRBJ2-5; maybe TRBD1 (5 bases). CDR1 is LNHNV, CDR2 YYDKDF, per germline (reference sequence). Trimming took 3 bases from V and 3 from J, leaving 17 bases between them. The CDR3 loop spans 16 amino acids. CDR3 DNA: TGTGCCACCAGCAGGAAGGGTAACAGGCCCGAAGAGACCCAGTACTTC. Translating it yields CATSRKGNRPEETQYF. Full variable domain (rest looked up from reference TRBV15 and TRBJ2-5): DAMVIQNPRYQVTQFGKPVTLSCSQTLNHNVMYWYQQKSSQAPKLLFHYYDKDFNNEADTPDNFQSRRPNTSFCFLDIRSPGLGDTAMYLCATSRKGNRPEETQYFGPGTRLLVL.

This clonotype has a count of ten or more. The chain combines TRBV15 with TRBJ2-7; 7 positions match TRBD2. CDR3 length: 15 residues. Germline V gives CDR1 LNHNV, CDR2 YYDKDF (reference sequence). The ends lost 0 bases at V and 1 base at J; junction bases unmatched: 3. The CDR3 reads CATSREREKSYEQYF. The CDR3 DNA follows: TGTGCCACCAGCAGAGAGCGGGAGAAGTCCTACGAGCAGTACTTC.

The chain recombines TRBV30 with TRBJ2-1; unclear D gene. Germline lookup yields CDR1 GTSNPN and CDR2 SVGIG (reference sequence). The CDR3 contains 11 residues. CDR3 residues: CALDRVDEQFF. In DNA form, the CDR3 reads TGTGCGCTAGACCGAGTCGATGAGCAGTTCTTC.

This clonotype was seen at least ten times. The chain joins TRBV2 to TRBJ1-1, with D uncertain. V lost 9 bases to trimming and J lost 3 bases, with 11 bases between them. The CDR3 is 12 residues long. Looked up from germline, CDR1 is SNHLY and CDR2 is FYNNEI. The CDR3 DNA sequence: TGTGCCAGTGGTCTGTGGTACACTGAAGCTTTCTTT. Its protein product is CASGLWYTEAFF.

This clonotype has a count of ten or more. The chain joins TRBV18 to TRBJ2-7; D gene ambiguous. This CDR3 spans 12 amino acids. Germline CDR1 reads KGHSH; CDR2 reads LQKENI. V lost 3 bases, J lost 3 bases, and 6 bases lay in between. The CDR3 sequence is CASSPTDYEQYF. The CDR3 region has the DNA TGTGCCAGCTCACCCACAGACTACGAGCAGTACTTC.

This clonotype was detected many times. The CDR3 protein is CASSVRRGGELFF. In DNA form, the CDR3 reads TGTGCCAGCAGCGTACGGCGGGGCGGGGAGCTGTTTTTT. The chain carries TRBV9 and TRBJ2-2; D might be TRBD2 (6 bases). Germline CDR1 reads SGDLS; CDR2 reads YYNGEE. The V end was cut by 1 base, the J end by 7 bases, with 8 bases between. CDR3 length: 13 amino acids.

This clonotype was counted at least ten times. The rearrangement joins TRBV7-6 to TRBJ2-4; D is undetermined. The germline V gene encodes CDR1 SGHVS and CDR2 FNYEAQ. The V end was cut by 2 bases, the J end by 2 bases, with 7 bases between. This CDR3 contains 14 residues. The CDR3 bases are TGTGCCAGCAGCTTAAGTGGCCCCAAAAACATTCAGTACTTC. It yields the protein CASSLSGPKNIQYF.

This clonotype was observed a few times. The CDR3 nucleotides read TGTGCCAGCAGAAGGACAGGGGGCGATGGGACTGAAGCTTTCTTT. It encodes CASRRTGGDGTEAFF. The V gene is TRBV27, the J gene TRBJ1-1; 11 positions match TRBD1. Trimming cost V 6 bases and J 5 bases; bases outside gene matches: 8. The germline V gene encodes CDR1 MNHEY and CDR2 SMNVEV (reference sequence). This CDR3 is built from 15 residues.

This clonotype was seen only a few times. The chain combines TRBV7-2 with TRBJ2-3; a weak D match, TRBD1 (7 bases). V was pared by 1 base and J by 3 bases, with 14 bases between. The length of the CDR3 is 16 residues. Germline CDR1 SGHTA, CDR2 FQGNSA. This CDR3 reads CASSLGARGVTDTQYF. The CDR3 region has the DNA TGTGCCAGCAGCTTAGGGGCCAGGGGGGTGACAGATACGCAGTATTTT.

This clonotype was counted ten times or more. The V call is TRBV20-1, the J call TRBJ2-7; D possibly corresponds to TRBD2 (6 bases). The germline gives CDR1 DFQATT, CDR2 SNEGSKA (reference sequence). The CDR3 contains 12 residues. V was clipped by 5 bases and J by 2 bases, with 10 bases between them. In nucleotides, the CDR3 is TGCAGTGCTGGCAAGCGGGCCTACGAGCAGTACTTC. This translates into CSAGKRAYEQYF.

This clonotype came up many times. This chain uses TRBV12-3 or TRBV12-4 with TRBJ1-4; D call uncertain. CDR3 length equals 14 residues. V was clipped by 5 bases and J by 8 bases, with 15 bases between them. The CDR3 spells CASSLGSAKEKLFF. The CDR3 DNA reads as TGTGCCAGCAGTCTAGGTTCAGCAAAAGAAAAACTGTTTTTT.

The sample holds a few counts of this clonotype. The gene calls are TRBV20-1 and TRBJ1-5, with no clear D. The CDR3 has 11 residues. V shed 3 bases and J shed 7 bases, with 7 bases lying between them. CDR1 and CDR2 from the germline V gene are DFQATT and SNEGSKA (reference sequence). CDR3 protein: CSASGQQPQHF. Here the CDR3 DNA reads TGCAGTGCTAGTGGTCAACAGCCCCAGCATTTT.